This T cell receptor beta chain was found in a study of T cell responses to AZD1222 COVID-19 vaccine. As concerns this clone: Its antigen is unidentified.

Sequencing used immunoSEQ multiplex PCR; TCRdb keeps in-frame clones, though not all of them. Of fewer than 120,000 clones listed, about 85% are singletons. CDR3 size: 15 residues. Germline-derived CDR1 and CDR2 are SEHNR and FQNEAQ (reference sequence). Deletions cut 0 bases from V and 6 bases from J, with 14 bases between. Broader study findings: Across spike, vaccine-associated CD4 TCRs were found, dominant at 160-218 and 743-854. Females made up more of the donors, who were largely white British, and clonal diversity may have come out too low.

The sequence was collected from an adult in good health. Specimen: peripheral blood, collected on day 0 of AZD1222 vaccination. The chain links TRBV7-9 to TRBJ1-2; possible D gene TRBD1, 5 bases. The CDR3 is CASSLAGTRQHGYTF. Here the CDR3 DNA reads TGTGCCAGCAGCTTAGCGGGGACCCGACAGCATGGCTACACCTTC.